Below, one T cell receptor (beta chain) is given with its context. No antigen is known for it. The CDR3 has 14 residues. Germline V gene data show CDR1 as SEHNR and CDR2 as FQNEAQ (reference sequence). V lost 3 bases, J lost 8 bases, and 13 bases lay in between. These data originate in a study of cytomegalovirus exposure and HLA in healthy donors. The study's findings and limits: Across donors, sequencing depth was assumed by presence/absence analyses to be roughly uniform. Later analysis showed TCR association rates varying by HLA locus, highest for DRB1 and lowest for HLA-C. HLA alleles were associated with some 17,000 TCR beta sequences in a later analysis at 0.05 false discovery rate.

Vbeta (60) and Jbeta (13) primers were used in the PCR. Repertoires were generated with immunoSEQ multiplex PCR, while TCRdb's copy carries only in-frame clones and drops some. Among 160,000 or so clones, 60% to 85% were seen once, and the ten largest hold around 2.2%. The chain recombines TRBV7-9 with TRBJ2-2; TRBD1 is a possible D gene (6 bases). This receptor was obtained from a man between 50 and 59 years old in good health and CMV-seropositive. Sequencing used PBMCs. The CDR3 protein is CASSFSGVSGELFF. The DNA for the CDR3 is TGTGCCAGCAGCTTTTCAGGGGTCTCGGGGGAGCTGTTTTTT.